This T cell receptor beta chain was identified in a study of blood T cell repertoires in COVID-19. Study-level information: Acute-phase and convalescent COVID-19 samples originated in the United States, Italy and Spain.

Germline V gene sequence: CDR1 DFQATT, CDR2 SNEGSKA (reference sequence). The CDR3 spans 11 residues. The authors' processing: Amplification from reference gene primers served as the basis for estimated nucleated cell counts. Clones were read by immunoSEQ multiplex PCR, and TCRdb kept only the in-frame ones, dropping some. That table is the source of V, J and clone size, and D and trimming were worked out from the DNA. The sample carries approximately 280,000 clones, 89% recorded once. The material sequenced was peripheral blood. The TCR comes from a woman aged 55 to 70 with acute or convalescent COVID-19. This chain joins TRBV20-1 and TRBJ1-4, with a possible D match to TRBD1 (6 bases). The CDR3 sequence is CQRGTNEKLFF. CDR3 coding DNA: TGCCAGAGGGGGACGAATGAAAAACTGTTTTTT.